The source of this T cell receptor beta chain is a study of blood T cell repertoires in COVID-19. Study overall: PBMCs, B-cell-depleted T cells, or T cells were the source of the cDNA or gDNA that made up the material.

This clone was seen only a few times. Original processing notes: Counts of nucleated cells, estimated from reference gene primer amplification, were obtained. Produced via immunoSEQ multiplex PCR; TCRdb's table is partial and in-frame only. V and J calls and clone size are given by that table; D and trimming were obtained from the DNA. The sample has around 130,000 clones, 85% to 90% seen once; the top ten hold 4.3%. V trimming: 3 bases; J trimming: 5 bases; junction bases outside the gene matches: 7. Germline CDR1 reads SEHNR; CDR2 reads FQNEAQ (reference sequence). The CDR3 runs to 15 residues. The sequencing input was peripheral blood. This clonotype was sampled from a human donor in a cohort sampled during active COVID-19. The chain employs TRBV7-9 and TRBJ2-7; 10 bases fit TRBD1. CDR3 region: CASSFIRTGGHEQYF. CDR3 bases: TGTGCCAGCAGCTTCATCCGGACAGGGGGGCACGAGCAGTACTTC.